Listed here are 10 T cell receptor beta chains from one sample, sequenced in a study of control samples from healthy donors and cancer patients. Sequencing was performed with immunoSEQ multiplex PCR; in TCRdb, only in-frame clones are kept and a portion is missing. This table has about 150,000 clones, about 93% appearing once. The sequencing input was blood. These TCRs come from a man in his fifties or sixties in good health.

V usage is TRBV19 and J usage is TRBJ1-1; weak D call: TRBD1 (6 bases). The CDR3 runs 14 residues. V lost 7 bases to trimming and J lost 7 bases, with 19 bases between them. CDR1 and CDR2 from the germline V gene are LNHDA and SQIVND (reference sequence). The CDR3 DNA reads TGTGCCAGTACCTTGGGGGGGGCGATAGGTGAAGCTTTCTTT. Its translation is CASTLGGAIGEAFF.

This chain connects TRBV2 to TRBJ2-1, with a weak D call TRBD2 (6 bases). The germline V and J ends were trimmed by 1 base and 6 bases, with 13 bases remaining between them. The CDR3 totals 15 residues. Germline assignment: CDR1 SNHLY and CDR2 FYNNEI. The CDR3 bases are TGTGCCAGCAGTGAAGGGAGGGGCAGGGTCAATGAGCAGTTCTTC. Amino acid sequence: CASSEGRGRVNEQFF.

The CDR3 bases are TGTGCCAGCAGCGTAATCGACGGGACCTACGAGCAGTACTTC. This codes for CASSVIDGTYEQYF. This rearrangement joins TRBV9 to TRBJ2-7; a weak D match, TRBD2 (5 bases). Trimming took off 1 base at V and 2 bases at J, with 10 bases between the two ends. This CDR3 is built from 14 residues. Germline lookup yields CDR1 SGDLS and CDR2 YYNGEE.

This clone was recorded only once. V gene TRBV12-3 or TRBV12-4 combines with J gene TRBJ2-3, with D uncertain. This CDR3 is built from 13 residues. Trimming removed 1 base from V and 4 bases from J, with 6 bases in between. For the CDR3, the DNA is TGTGCCAGCAGTTTAGGGCAGGCAGATACGCAGTATTTT. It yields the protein CASSLGQADTQYF.

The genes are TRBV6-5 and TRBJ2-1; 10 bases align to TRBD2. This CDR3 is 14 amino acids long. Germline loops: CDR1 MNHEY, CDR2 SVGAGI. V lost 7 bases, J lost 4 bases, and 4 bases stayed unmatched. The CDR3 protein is CASTSGSLYNEQFF. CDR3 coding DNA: TGTGCCAGCACTAGCGGGAGCTTGTACAATGAGCAGTTCTTC.

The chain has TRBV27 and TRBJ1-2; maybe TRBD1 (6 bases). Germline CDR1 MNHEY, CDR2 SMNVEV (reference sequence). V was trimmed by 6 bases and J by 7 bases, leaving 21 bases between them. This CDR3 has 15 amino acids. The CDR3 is CASSRSGGRAGGYTF. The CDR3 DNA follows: TGTGCCAGCAGCCGAAGCGGGGGCAGGGCGGGTGGCTACACCTTC.

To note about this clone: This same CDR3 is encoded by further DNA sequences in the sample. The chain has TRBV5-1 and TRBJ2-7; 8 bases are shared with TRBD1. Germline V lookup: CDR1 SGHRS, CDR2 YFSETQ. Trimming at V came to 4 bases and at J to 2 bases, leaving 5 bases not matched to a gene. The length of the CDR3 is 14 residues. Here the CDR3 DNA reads TGCGCCAGCAGCCCCGGGACAGGTACCTACGAGCAGTACTTC. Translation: CASSPGTGTYEQYF.

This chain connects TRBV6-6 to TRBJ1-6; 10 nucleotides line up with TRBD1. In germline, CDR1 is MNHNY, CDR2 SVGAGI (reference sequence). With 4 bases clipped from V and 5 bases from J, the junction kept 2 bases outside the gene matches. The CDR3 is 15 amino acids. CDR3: CASSWGQGNNSPLHF. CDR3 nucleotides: TGTGCCAGCAGTTGGGGACAGGGGAATAATTCACCCCTCCACTTT.

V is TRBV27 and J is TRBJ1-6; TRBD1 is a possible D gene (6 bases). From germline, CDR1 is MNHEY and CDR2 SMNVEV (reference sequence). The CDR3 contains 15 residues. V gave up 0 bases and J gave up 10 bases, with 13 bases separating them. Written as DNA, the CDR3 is TGTGCCAGCAGTTTATCTGGAACAGGGTTATCACCCCTCCACTTT. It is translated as CASSLSGTGLSPLHF.

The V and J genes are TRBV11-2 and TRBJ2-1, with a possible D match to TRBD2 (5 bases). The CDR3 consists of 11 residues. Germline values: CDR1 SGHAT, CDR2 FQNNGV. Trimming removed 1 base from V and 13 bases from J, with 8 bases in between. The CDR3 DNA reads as TGTGCCAGCAGCTTAGTGAGGGATCAGTTCTTC. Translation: CASSLVRDQFF.